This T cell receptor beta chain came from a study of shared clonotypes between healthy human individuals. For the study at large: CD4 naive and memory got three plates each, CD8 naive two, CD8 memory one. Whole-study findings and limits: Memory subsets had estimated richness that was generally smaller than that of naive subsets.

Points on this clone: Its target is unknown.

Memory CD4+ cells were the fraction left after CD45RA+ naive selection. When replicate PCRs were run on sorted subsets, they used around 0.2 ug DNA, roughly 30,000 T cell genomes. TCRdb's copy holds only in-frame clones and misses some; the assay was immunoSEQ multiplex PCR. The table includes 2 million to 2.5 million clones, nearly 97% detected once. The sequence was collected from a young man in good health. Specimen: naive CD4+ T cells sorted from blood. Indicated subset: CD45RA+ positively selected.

CDR3 DNA sequence: TGTGCCAGCACCCTGGACAGGAGCTCCTACGAGCAGTACTTC. Encoded protein: CASTLDRSSYEQYF. The rearrangement joins TRBV6-1 to TRBJ2-7, with 7 bases aligning to TRBD1. From germline, CDR1 is MNHNS and CDR2 SASEGT. After removal of 7 bases from V and 0 bases from J, the junction contained 6 bases not matched to a gene. This CDR3 has 14 amino acids.